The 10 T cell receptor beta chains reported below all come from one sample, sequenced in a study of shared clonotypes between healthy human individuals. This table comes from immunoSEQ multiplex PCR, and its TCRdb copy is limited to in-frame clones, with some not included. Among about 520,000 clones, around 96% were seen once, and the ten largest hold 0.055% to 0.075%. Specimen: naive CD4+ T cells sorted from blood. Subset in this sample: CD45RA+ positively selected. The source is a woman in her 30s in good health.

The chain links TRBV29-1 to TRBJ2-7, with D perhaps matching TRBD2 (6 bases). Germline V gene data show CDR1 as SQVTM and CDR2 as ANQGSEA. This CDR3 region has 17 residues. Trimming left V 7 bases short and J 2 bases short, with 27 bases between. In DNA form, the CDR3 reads TGCAGCGCCCGAGTTGCCTGGGAGGAGGGGTCGACCTACGAGCAGTACTTC. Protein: CSARVAWEEGSTYEQYF.

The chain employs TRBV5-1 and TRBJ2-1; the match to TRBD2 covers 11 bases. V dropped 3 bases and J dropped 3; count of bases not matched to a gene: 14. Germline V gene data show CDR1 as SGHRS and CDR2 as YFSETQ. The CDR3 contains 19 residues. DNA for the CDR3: TGCGCCAGCAGCTCGGGGACTAGCGGACTAAAGGAATACTACAATGAGCAGTTCTTC. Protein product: CASSSGTSGLKEYYNEQFF.

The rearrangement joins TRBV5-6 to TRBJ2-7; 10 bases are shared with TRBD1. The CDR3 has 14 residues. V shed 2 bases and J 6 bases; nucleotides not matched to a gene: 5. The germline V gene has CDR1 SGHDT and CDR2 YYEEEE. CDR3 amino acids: CASSFRQGAREQYF. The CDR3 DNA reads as TGTGCCAGCAGCTTTAGACAGGGGGCGCGCGAGCAGTACTTC.

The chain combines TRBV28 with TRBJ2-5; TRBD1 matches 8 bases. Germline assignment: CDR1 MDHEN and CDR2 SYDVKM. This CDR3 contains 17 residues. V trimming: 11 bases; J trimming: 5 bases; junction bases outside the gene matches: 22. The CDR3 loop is CASRNIGTGVWGETQYF. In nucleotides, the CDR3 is TGTGCCTCCCGTAATATCGGGACAGGAGTCTGGGGTGAGACCCAGTACTTC.

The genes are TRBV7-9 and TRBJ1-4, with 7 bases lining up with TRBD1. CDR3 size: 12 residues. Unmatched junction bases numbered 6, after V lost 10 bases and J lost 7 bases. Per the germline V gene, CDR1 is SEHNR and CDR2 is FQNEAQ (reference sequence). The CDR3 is CATATGVEKLFF. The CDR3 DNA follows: TGTGCCACGGCAACAGGGGTTGAAAAACTGTTTTTT.

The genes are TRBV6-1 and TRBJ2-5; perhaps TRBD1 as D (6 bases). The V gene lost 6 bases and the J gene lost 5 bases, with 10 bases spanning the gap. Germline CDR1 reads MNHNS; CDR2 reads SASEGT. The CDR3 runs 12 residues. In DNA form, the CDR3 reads TGTGCCAGCAGAACAGGGTATGAGACCCAGTACTTC. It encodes CASRTGYETQYF.

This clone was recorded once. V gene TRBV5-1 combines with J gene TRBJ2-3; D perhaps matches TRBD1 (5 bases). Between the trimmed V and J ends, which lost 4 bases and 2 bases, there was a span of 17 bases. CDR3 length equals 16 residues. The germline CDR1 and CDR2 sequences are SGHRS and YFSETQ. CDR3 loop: CASSIDSFRPTDTQYF. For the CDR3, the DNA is TGCGCCAGCAGCATAGACAGTTTTCGCCCCACAGATACGCAGTATTTT.

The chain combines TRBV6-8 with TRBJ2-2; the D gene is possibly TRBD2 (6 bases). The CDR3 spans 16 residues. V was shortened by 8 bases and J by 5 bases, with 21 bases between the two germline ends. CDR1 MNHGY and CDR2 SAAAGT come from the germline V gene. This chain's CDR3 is CASVRKIAESTGELFF. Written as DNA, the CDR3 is TGTGCCAGCGTGAGGAAGATAGCGGAGTCGACCGGGGAGCTGTTTTTT.

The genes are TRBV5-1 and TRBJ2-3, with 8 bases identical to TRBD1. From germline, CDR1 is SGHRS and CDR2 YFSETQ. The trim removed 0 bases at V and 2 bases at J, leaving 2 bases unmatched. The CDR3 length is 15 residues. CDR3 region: CASSLAGQDTDTQYF. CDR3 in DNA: TGCGCCAGCAGCTTGGCGGGACAGGACACAGATACGCAGTATTTT.

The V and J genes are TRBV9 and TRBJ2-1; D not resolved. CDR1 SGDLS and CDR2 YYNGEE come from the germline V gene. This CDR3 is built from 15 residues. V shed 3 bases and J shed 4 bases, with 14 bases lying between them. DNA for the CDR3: TGTGCCAGCAGCGCGCACGTGGGCCTGTACAATGAGCAGTTCTTC. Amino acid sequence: CASSAHVGLYNEQFF.